This entry is about one T cell receptor beta chain. One junction end disagrees with the germline gene, perhaps due to a read error. CDR1 and CDR2 (germline): DFQATT, SNEGSKA (reference sequence). The CDR3 sequence is 16 residues long. The data were taken from a study of read filtering for tumor transcriptome and immune sequencing. The library was built from about 400 ng RNA with molecular barcoded adaptors for alpha/delta and beta/gamma chains. TCRdb re-derived calls from the reads in MiXCR, one entry per CDR3 protein. The sample has 6,000 or so distinct CDR3 sequences, 20% to 25% seen once. The material sequenced was a population of CD138-negative cells sorted from bone marrow. This receptor was obtained from a donor aged 40 or older with multiple myeloma. This chain joins TRBV20-1 and TRBJ2-2; 7 positions agree with TRBD1. Written as DNA, the CDR3 is TGCAGTGCTAGAGATGGAAGACAGGGTGGTTCCGGGGAGTTGTTTTTT. Amino acid sequence: CSARDGRQGGSGELFF.